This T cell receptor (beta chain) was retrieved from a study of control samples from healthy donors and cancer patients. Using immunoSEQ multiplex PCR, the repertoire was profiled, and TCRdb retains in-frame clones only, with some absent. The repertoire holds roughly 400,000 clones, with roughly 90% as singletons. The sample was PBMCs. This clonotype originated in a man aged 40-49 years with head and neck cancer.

The CDR3 bases are TGTGCCAGCAGCTTAGTTCAGGGTGACGTCCACGAGCAGTACTTC. Its translation is CASSLVQGDVHEQYF. The V call is TRBV7-2, the J call TRBJ2-7; possible D gene TRBD1, 5 bases. Germline CDR1 and CDR2: SGHTA and FQGNSA. V shed 1 base and J shed 5 bases, with 15 bases lying between them. The length of the CDR3 is 15 residues.